This entry lists 32 T cell receptor beta chains sequenced from one sample in a study of tumour-infiltrating T cells in Burkitt lymphoma (dated by TCRdb to 2020 to 2021). Library preparation was by the immunoSEQ multiplex PCR assay. Sourced from immuneACCESS, this table was stored by TCRdb with only in-frame sequences that have V and J called. A share of the clones is absent; for the studies checked, an unresolved V gene accounts for under half, and the remainder has no known explanation. Across this sample there are tens of thousands of clones, with about a third seen only once. The top ten constitute 2.9% of the sample. Source material: tumor tissue. Every receptor here comes from a human donor with Burkitt lymphoma.

V and J are TRBV4-1 and TRBJ2-1; 15 nucleotides line up with TRBD2. The CDR3 has 18 amino acids. The trim removed 4 bases at V and 8 bases at J, leaving 12 bases unmatched. From germline, CDR1 is MGHRA and CDR2 YSYEKL. The CDR3 sequence: CASSRGLAGGPRGDEQFF. The CDR3, as DNA: TGCGCCAGCAGCCGGGGACTAGCGGGGGGACCTCGGGGGGATGAGCAGTTCTTC.

This rearrangement joins TRBV6-1 to TRBJ1-6; maybe TRBD1 (6 bases). The germline V and J ends were trimmed by 5 bases and 10 bases, with 15 bases remaining between them. The germline CDR1 and CDR2 sequences are MNHNS and SASEGT. The CDR3 sequence is 14 residues long. CDR3 sequence reads: CASSRGYRESPLHF. The CDR3 DNA sequence: TGTGCCAGCAGTAGGGGGTACAGGGAATCACCCCTCCACTTT.

This clone was seen a handful of times. The genes are TRBV7-9 and TRBJ1-3; D is unclear. V was clipped by 6 bases and J by 2 bases, with 8 bases between them. Germline V lookup: CDR1 SEHNR, CDR2 FQNEAQ (reference sequence). The CDR3 contains 13 residues. CDR3 nucleotides: TGTGCCAGCAGTCCGACCACTGGAAACACCATATATTTT. Protein product: CASSPTTGNTIYF.

The chain carries TRBV5-4 and TRBJ2-7, with 10 positions matching TRBD2. Germline assignment: CDR1 SGHNT and CDR2 YYREEE (reference sequence). This CDR3 contains 18 residues. Germline trimming cut 0 bases from V and 0 bases from J; bases unmatched to any gene: 9. DNA of the CDR3: TGTGCCAGCAGCTTGGCCCCGGGGACTAGCGCTATCTCCTACGAGCAGTACTTC. As protein: CASSLAPGTSAISYEQYF. The complete variable domain, with remaining parts taken from reference TRBV5-4 and TRBJ2-7, reads ETGVTQSPTHLIKTRGQQVTLRCSSQSGHNTVSWYQQALGQGPQFIFQYYREEENGRGNFPPRFSGLQFPNYSSELNVNALELDDSALYLCASSLAPGTSAISYEQYFGPGTRLTVT.

This clone occurred a few times. The V and J genes are TRBV5-6 and TRBJ2-2, with 7 bases matching TRBD1. Germline lookup yields CDR1 SGHDT and CDR2 YYEEEE. The V segment lost 0 bases and the J segment 6 bases; nucleotides outside the gene matches: 2. This CDR3 spans 14 amino acids. In DNA form, the CDR3 reads TGTGCCAGCAGCTTGGTAGGGGGCCCCGGGGAGCTGTTTTTT. Amino acids: CASSLVGGPGELFF.

The chain couples TRBV7-9 to TRBJ2-1, with 9 bases aligning to TRBD1. The CDR3 consists of 13 residues. The germline V gene encodes CDR1 SEHNR and CDR2 FQNEAQ (reference sequence). The ends lost 5 bases at V and 15 bases at J; junction bases unmatched: 11. This chain's CDR3 is CASSPGGTGLPFF. In nucleotides, the CDR3 is TGTGCCAGCAGCCCCGGGGGGACAGGGCTCCCGTTCTTC.

This clone was recorded a few times. The chain joins TRBV6-1 to TRBJ2-5; D ambiguous. The V gene's germline CDR1 is MNHNS and CDR2 SASEGT. The CDR3 spans 13 residues. Trimming shortened V by 7 bases and J by 4 bases, and 13 bases separated the two germline ends. Written as DNA, the CDR3 is TGTGCCAGCATGGTGGGCCTGCGAGAGACCCAGTACTTC. Residues: CASMVGLRETQYF.

The rearrangement links TRBV5-1 to TRBJ1-6; TRBD1 matches 7 bases. Germline CDR1 is SGHRS and CDR2 is YFSETQ. Trimming took 6 bases from V and 6 from J; bases not matched to a gene: 6. The CDR3 contains 14 residues. The CDR3 DNA reads TGCGCCAGCACCGCGGGACAGCTTAATTCACCCCTCCACTTT. Encoded protein: CASTAGQLNSPLHF.

The chain is built from TRBV9 and TRBJ1-5, with D hard to call. Trimming shortened V by 0 bases and J by 5 bases, and 6 bases separated the two germline ends. The CDR3 has 13 amino acids. Germline-derived CDR1 and CDR2 are SGDLS and YYNGEE. Here the CDR3 reads CASSVDAYQPQHF. The CDR3 region has the DNA TGTGCCAGCAGCGTAGATGCGTATCAGCCCCAGCATTTT.

The V and J genes are TRBV2 and TRBJ2-5; 12 nucleotides line up with TRBD2. V shed 8 bases, J shed 4 bases, and the junction held 11 bases outside the gene matches. Germline CDR1 reads SNHLY; CDR2 reads FYNNEI. The CDR3 is 16 amino acids. CDR3 region: CASRNQLAGGGETQYF. For the CDR3, the DNA is TGTGCCAGCCGCAACCAACTAGCGGGGGGTGGAGAGACCCAGTACTTC.

The chain recombines TRBV7-8 with TRBJ1-1, with D possibly TRBD1 on 5 matching bases. The CDR3 runs 14 residues. With 3 bases removed from V and 0 bases from J, the gap between germline ends came to 8 bases. CDR1 and CDR2 (germline): SGHVS, FQNEAQ. The CDR3 nucleotides read TGTGCCAGCAGCTTCAGGGAACTGAACACTGAAGCTTTCTTT. This translates into CASSFRELNTEAFF.

As DNA, the CDR3 is TGTGCCAGCAGTCACCCCACCGGGGCGGCTGGCTACACCTTC. Residues: CASSHPTGAAGYTF. This rearrangement joins TRBV6-5 to TRBJ1-2, with D maybe TRBD1 (5 bases). CDR3 length equals 14 residues. Between the trimmed V and J ends, which lost 5 bases and 7 bases, there was a span of 17 bases. The germline gives CDR1 MNHEY, CDR2 SVGAGI.

The chain employs TRBV7-8 and TRBJ1-2; D gene uncertain. Germline V gene lookup returns CDR1 SGHVS and CDR2 FQNEAQ. V lost 5 bases and J lost 8, with 15 bases in between. The CDR3 has 13 amino acids. CDR3 sequence: CASSPRRDSGYTF. CDR3 coding DNA: TGTGCCAGCAGCCCACGTAGAGATTCAGGCTACACCTTC.

This chain uses TRBV20-1 with TRBJ2-5; D is possibly TRBD1 or TRBD2 (6 bases each). The CDR3 runs to 10 residues. Germline V lookup: CDR1 DFQATT, CDR2 SNEGSKA (reference sequence). Trimming shortened V by 6 bases and J by 13 bases, and 15 bases separated the two germline ends. This CDR3 is CSASGGHPYF. The DNA for the CDR3 is TGCAGTGCGTCCGGGGGCCATCCGTACTTC.

This clone was observed a handful of times. The chain joins TRBV6-5 to TRBJ2-7; 9 bases agree with TRBD1. Germline CDR1 is MNHEY and CDR2 is SVGAGI. CDR3 size: 14 residues. Trimming cost V 6 bases and J 4 bases; bases outside gene matches: 7. The CDR3 here is CASREGQGSYEQYF. DNA for the CDR3: TGTGCCAGCAGGGAGGGACAGGGAAGTTACGAGCAGTACTTC.

V and J are TRBV5-1 and TRBJ1-2; D gene ambiguous. CDR3 length equals 13 residues. Germline lookup yields CDR1 SGHRS and CDR2 YFSETQ. The V and J ends lost 2 bases and 6 bases respectively, with 11 bases between them. This CDR3 reads CASSLVREDGYTF. In nucleotides, the CDR3 is TGCGCCAGCAGCTTAGTGAGGGAGGATGGCTACACCTTC.

This chain joins TRBV4-1 and TRBJ1-1; no clear D gene. The V end was cut by 4 bases, the J end by 1 base, with 10 bases between. The CDR3 covers 14 residues. The germline V gene has CDR1 MGHRA and CDR2 YSYEKL. CDR3 nucleotides: TGCGCCAGCAGCCCCAACGGACCGAACACTGAAGCTTTCTTT. It yields the protein CASSPNGPNTEAFF.

This clone appeared a few times. This sequence joins TRBV5-6 and TRBJ1-3; D unclear. The CDR3 sequence is 15 residues long. V lost 2 bases and J lost 0, with 9 bases in between. The germline CDR1 and CDR2 sequences are SGHDT and YYEEEE. CDR3 DNA: TGTGCCAGCAGCTTTCTTGAGGGCTCTGGAAACACCATATATTTT. Its translation: CASSFLEGSGNTIYF. The full variable domain, completed using reference TRBV5-6 and TRBJ1-3, is DAGVTQSPTHLIKTRGQQVTLRCSPKSGHDTVSWYQQALGQGPQFIFQYYEEEERQRGNFPDRFSGHQFPNYSSELNVNALLLGDSALYLCASSFLEGSGNTIYFGEGSWLTVV.

The rearrangement joins TRBV7-9 to TRBJ1-1; D possibly corresponds to TRBD1 (6 bases). The V end lost 3 bases, the J end lost 1 base, and 9 bases lay between the germline ends. There are 14 residues in the CDR3. Germline CDR1 is SEHNR and CDR2 is FQNEAQ (reference sequence). CDR3 sequence: CASSFAGANTEAFF. The CDR3 bases are TGTGCCAGCAGCTTCGCGGGGGCGAACACTGAAGCTTTCTTT. Based on the CDR3 plus reference TRBV7-9 and TRBJ1-1, the full variable domain is DTGVSQNPRHKITKRGQNVTFRCDPISEHNRLYWYRQTLGQGPEFLTYFQNEAQLEKSRLLSDRFSAERPKGSFSTLEIQRTEQGDSAMYLCASSFAGANTEAFFGQGTRLTVV.

In its sample, this clone was seen a few times. The rearrangement joins TRBV7-2 to TRBJ2-1, with D possibly matching TRBD2 (6 bases). The CDR3 spans 15 residues. V was cut by 1 base and J by 1 base, with 8 bases left in between. Germline-derived CDR1 and CDR2 are SGHTA and FQGNSA. The CDR3 DNA reads TGTGCCAGCAGCTTAGTCAGCGGGTCCTACAATGAGCAGTTCTTC. It specifies CASSLVSGSYNEQFF.

This clone turned up a few times. V usage is TRBV5-1 and J usage is TRBJ2-5; TRBD2 aligns across 7 bases. Unmatched junction bases numbered 7, after V lost 4 bases and J lost 4 bases. The CDR3 length is 14 residues. CDR1 is SGHRS, CDR2 YFSETQ, per germline. The CDR3 coding sequence is TGCGCCAGCAGCCCGGCGGGGGAGGCAGAGACCCAGTACTTC. Its translation is CASSPAGEAETQYF.

The V gene is TRBV30, the J gene TRBJ1-5; D not certain. Between the trimmed V and J ends, which lost 1 base and 5 bases, there was a span of 9 bases. This CDR3 region has 13 residues. Germline V lookup: CDR1 GTSNPN, CDR2 SVGIG (reference sequence). CDR3 coding DNA: TGTGCCTGGAGTGGCCGGCTCGATCAGCCCCAGCATTTT. It translates to CAWSGRLDQPQHF.

This clone was seen more than once but under ten times. This rearrangement joins TRBV7-2 to TRBJ2-5; D is ambiguous. The CDR3 spans 13 residues. Trimming stripped 3 bases from V and 9 bases from J, with 14 bases between. CDR1 and CDR2 from the germline V gene are SGHTA and FQGNSA. CDR3 coding DNA: TGTGCCAGCAGCTTCGCGTACGGCGAGGCCCAGTACTTC. Its protein is CASSFAYGEAQYF.

The CDR3 here is CASSQVGGSSPYGYTF. CDR3 coding DNA: TGCGCCAGCAGCCAAGTAGGTGGCAGCTCTCCTTATGGCTACACCTTC. The rearrangement joins TRBV4-1 to TRBJ1-2; no clear D gene. The germline V and J ends were trimmed by 1 base and 5 bases, with 17 bases remaining between them. Germline CDR1 reads MGHRA; CDR2 reads YSYEKL. CDR3 length: 16 residues.

On this clone: Other nucleotide sequences from this sample produce the same CDR3. This chain uses TRBV2 with TRBJ1-5; no reliable D call. The CDR3 has 14 amino acids. Germline values: CDR1 SNHLY, CDR2 FYNNEI. The V gene lost 2 bases and the J gene lost 1 base, with 6 bases spanning the gap. The CDR3 DNA follows: TGTGCCAGCAGTGAACAAACAAGCAATCAGCCCCAGCATTTT. Its protein is CASSEQTSNQPQHF. The full variable domain, completed using reference TRBV2 and TRBJ1-5, is EPEVTQTPSHQVTQMGQEVILRCVPISNHLYFYWYRQILGQKVEFLVSFYNNEISEKSEIFDDQFSVERPDGSNFTLKIRSTKLEDSAMYFCASSEQTSNQPQHFGDGTRLSIL.

The chain joins TRBV2 to TRBJ2-7; D is uncertain. Trimming removed 6 bases at V and 5 bases at J, with 11 bases between. This CDR3 comprises 12 residues. Germline V gene data show CDR1 as SNHLY and CDR2 as FYNNEI. The CDR3 loop is CASRSLDHEQYF. For the CDR3, the DNA is TGTGCCAGCAGAAGCTTGGACCACGAGCAGTACTTC.

The chain recombines TRBV7-9 with TRBJ2-6; 8 nucleotides agree with TRBD1. V gave up 5 bases and J gave up 0 bases; unmatched junction bases: 6. The CDR3 has 17 residues. In germline, CDR1 is SEHNR, CDR2 FQNEAQ (reference sequence). As DNA, the CDR3 is TGTGCCAGCAGCCCCCGACAGGGGTACTCTGGGGCCAACGTCCTGACTTTC. This codes for CASSPRQGYSGANVLTF.

In its sample, this clone was seen a few times. The same CDR3 arises from other DNA sequences in this sample as well. The chain combines TRBV18 with TRBJ2-5; D possibly corresponds to TRBD2 (6 bases). The CDR3 is made up of 14 amino acids. The V and J ends lost 3 bases and 1 base respectively, with 9 bases between them. Per germline, CDR1 KGHSH and CDR2 LQKENI. The CDR3: CASSPPGSQETQYF. CDR3 in DNA: TGTGCCAGCTCACCCCCCGGGAGCCAAGAGACCCAGTACTTC.

The rearrangement links TRBV5-6 to TRBJ2-6; TRBD1 matches at 9 bases. V lost 1 base, J lost 4 bases, and 12 bases stayed unmatched. The germline V gene has CDR1 SGHDT and CDR2 YYEEEE. This CDR3 is built from 19 residues. The CDR3 loop reads CASSLYTRGQGRGANVLTF. In DNA form, the CDR3 reads TGTGCCAGCAGCTTGTATACTCGTGGACAGGGGCGAGGGGCCAACGTCCTGACTTTC.

This clone was counted a few times. The V gene is TRBV4-2, the J gene TRBJ2-7; tentative D call: TRBD2 (6 bases). V lost 0 bases and J 3 bases, leaving 18 bases between the germline ends. The CDR3 runs 17 residues. CDR1 and CDR2 (germline): LGHNA, YNFKEQ. The CDR3 nucleotides read TGTGCCAGCAGCCAAGAAGGTGGGGCGGGGTCGGTCTACGAGCAGTACTTC. Translation gives CASSQEGGAGSVYEQYF.

This clone was observed a few times. The rearrangement uses TRBV6-6 and TRBJ2-7; D possibly corresponds to TRBD2 (6 bases). CDR1 MNHNY and CDR2 SVGAGI come from the germline V gene (reference sequence). The CDR3 extends over 14 amino acids. V was pared by 4 bases and J by 0 bases, with 10 bases between. The CDR3 bases are TGTGCCAGCAGTTCGGAGGGGAACTCCTACGAGCAGTACTTC. Encoded protein: CASSSEGNSYEQYF.

V usage is TRBV5-4 and J usage is TRBJ2-1, with TRBD1 as a possible D gene (5 bases). V was shortened by 0 bases and J by 4 bases, with 11 bases between the two germline ends. The CDR3 runs 15 residues. The germline V gene encodes CDR1 SGHNT and CDR2 YYREEE (reference sequence). The CDR3 region is CASSLEGAGYNEQFF. The CDR3 DNA follows: TGTGCCAGCAGCTTGGAAGGGGCCGGGTACAATGAGCAGTTCTTC.